The 15 T cell receptor beta chains presented below share a single source sample, sequenced in a study of T cell responses to AZD1222 COVID-19 vaccine. TCRdb's table, derived via immunoSEQ multiplex PCR, lists solely in-frame clones and lacks some. This table has about 110,000 clones, about 93% appearing once. The sample was peripheral blood, taken 28 days after the second AZD1222 dose. The receptors come from an adult who received the AZD1222 COVID-19 vaccine.

The J gene is TRBJ1-1, the V gene TRBV5-1, with 9 bases that match TRBD1. Trimming cost V 3 bases and J 1 base; bases outside gene matches: 4. There are 15 residues in the CDR3. Germline V gives CDR1 SGHRS, CDR2 YFSETQ. This CDR3 reads CASSWGTGKNTEAFF. The CDR3 nucleotides read TGCGCCAGCAGCTGGGGGACAGGGAAGAACACTGAAGCTTTCTTT.

V gene TRBV13 combines with J gene TRBJ2-2; perhaps TRBD1 as D (5 bases). Germline CDR1 reads PRHDT; CDR2 reads FYEKMQ (reference sequence). Trimming pared 5 bases from V and 4 bases from J, leaving 17 bases between. This CDR3 region has 16 residues. CDR3 region: CASSPRQKTRTGELFF. The CDR3 DNA sequence: TGTGCCAGCAGCCCTAGACAGAAGACTCGCACCGGGGAGCTGTTTTTT.

In DNA, the CDR3 is TGTGCCAGCAGCCTCTGGACTAGCGGGCCTGACAATGAGCAGTTCTTC. Translation gives CASSLWTSGPDNEQFF. The chain is built from TRBV7-9 and TRBJ2-1, with 11 nucleotides matching TRBD2. Germline loops: CDR1 SEHNR, CDR2 FQNEAQ (reference sequence). Unmatched junction bases numbered 8, after V lost 5 bases and J lost 5 bases. The CDR3 is 16 amino acids.

This clone has a single count. This chain joins TRBV28 and TRBJ1-3; D gene unclear. Germline V CDR1 and CDR2: MDHEN, SYDVKM. V was trimmed by 3 bases and J by 6 bases, leaving 3 bases between them. There are 11 residues in the CDR3. CDR3 nucleotide sequence: TGTGCCAGCAGTTTCATAAACACCATATATTTT. Its translation is CASSFINTIYF.

The chain carries TRBV27 and TRBJ1-2; 9 bases are shared with TRBD1. Germline V CDR1 and CDR2: MNHEY, SMNVEV (reference sequence). There are 15 residues in the CDR3. V lost 0 bases to trimming and J lost 5 bases; unmatched junction nucleotides: 4. CDR3: CASSLSFGTGYGYTF. As DNA, the CDR3 is TGTGCCAGCAGTTTATCGTTTGGGACAGGGTATGGCTACACCTTC.

V gene TRBV4-1 combines with J gene TRBJ2-1; 9 bases map to TRBD1. The length of the CDR3 is 15 residues. V was clipped by 4 bases and J by 4 bases; unmatched bases: 5. CDR1 is MGHRA, CDR2 YSYEKL, per germline. The chain's CDR3 is CASSREGQGYNEQFF. CDR3 bases: TGCGCCAGCAGCCGAGAGGGACAGGGATACAATGAGCAGTTCTTC.

This rearrangement joins TRBV7-9 to TRBJ1-2; D is unclear. V was cut by 1 base and J by 6 bases, with 12 bases left in between. The CDR3 is 14 residues long. Germline CDR1 reads SEHNR; CDR2 reads FQNEAQ (reference sequence). The CDR3 nucleotides read TGTGCCAGCAGCTTAGGGTTGGGGAGAGATGGCTACACCTTC. Translation: CASSLGLGRDGYTF.

This sequence joins TRBV11-3 and TRBJ1-1; 9 bases map to TRBD1. This CDR3 has 17 residues. The J segment lost 1 base and the V segment lost 4 bases, leaving 10 bases of the junction unmatched. Germline lookup yields CDR1 SGHNT and CDR2 YENEEA. The CDR3 DNA reads as TGTGCCAGCAGCTCCGGGACAGGGAGTCCCGCGAACACTGAAGCTTTCTTT. The encoded protein is CASSSGTGSPANTEAFF.

This chain links TRBV6-5 with TRBJ1-5; maybe TRBD1 (5 bases). The CDR3 spans 16 residues. Germline CDR1 is MNHEY and CDR2 is SVGAGI. Trimming removed 2 bases from V and 0 bases from J, with 11 bases in between. CDR3 nucleotide sequence: TGTGCCAGCAGTTACCGGGGGGGGAATAGCAATCAGCCCCAGCATTTT. This sequence encodes CASSYRGGNSNQPQHF.

The chain carries TRBV7-2 and TRBJ2-5; tentative D call: TRBD1 (5 bases). Per the germline V gene, CDR1 is SGHTA and CDR2 is FQGNSA. The V end was cut by 6 bases, the J end by 4 bases, with 18 bases between. CDR3 length equals 15 residues. CDR3 sequence reads: CASSSRTPTRETQYF. CDR3 nucleotides: TGTGCCAGCAGTTCCCGGACACCTACCCGAGAGACCCAGTACTTC. The entire variable domain, with the rest obtained from reference TRBV7-2 and TRBJ2-5, is as follows: GAGVSQSPSNKVTEKGKDVELRCDPISGHTALYWYRQSLGQGLEFLIYFQGNSAPDKSGLPSDRFSAERTGGSVSTLTIQRTQQEDSAVYLCASSSRTPTRETQYFGPGTRLLVL.

The V call is TRBV9, the J call TRBJ2-7; possibly TRBD1 or TRBD2 for D (5 bases each). V was cut by 4 bases and J by 3 bases, with 14 bases left in between. The CDR3 spans 14 residues. Germline CDR1 is SGDLS and CDR2 is YYNGEE. CDR3: CASSRDGASYEQYF. CDR3 nucleotide sequence: TGTGCCAGCAGCCGGGACGGGGCAAGCTACGAGCAGTACTTC.

The rearrangement uses TRBV7-9 and TRBJ2-2; a possible D gene is TRBD1 (5 bases). Looked up from germline, CDR1 is SEHNR and CDR2 is FQNEAQ (reference sequence). This CDR3 has 17 residues. Trimming left V 0 bases short and J 0 bases short, with 11 bases between. The CDR3 loop reads CASSLALGLTNTGELFF. The CDR3 DNA sequence: TGTGCCAGCAGCTTAGCATTGGGGCTTACGAACACCGGGGAGCTGTTTTTT.

The J gene is TRBJ1-3, the V gene TRBV25-1, with 8 positions matching TRBD1. The junction had 3 bases not matched to a gene; V was cut back by 6 bases and J by 5 bases. CDR3 length equals 13 residues. CDR1 MGHDK and CDR2 SYGVNS come from the germline V gene. The CDR3 loop is CASSQGARNTIYF. CDR3 sequence (DNA): TGTGCCAGCAGCCAGGGGGCCAGAAACACCATATATTTT.

V usage is TRBV18 and J usage is TRBJ1-2, with D perhaps matching TRBD1 (5 bases). The CDR3 loop spans 15 amino acids. The V end was cut by 5 bases, the J end by 5 bases, with 18 bases between. Per the germline V gene, CDR1 is KGHSH and CDR2 is LQKENI. The chain's CDR3 is CASSAGSAGEYGYTF. CDR3 coding DNA: TGTGCCAGCTCAGCGGGGTCAGCGGGGGAGTATGGCTACACCTTC. The full variable domain, with the rest looked up from reference TRBV18 and TRBJ1-2, is NAGVMQNPRHLVRRRGQEARLRCSPMKGHSHVYWYRQLPEEGLKFMVYLQKENIIDESGMPKERFSAEFPKEGPSILRIQQVVRGDSAAYFCASSAGSAGEYGYTFGSGTRLTVV.

The genes are TRBV5-8 and TRBJ1-1; tentatively, D is TRBD1 (6 bases). Germline lookup yields CDR1 SGHTS and CDR2 YDEGEE. The CDR3 has 14 residues. V lost 3 bases and J 4 bases, leaving 13 bases between the germline ends. CDR3 loop: CASSSRGFGTEAFF. The DNA of the CDR3 is TGTGCCAGCAGCTCCAGGGGATTTGGCACTGAAGCTTTCTTT.